The 5 T cell receptor beta chains reported below all come from one sample, sequenced in a study of blood T cells in healthy people across ages. A sample-barcoded 5' primer and a J-beta primer mix were used in a second PCR of about 7 to 12 cycles. TCRdb passed the 5' RACE reads through MiXCR, listing each CDR3 protein once. The sample shows roughly 1,000,000 distinct CDR3 sequences, around 27% of them seen only once. These data were likewise used in another study, on T cells of mothers and their children.

Sequenced material: blood. These receptors were taken from a girl aged 2-9 years in good health.

V usage is TRBV10-3 and J usage is TRBJ2-6, with 7 nucleotides matching TRBD2. Germline values: CDR1 ENHRY, CDR2 SYGVKD. CDR3 length: 17 amino acids. V was pared by 4 bases and J by 6 bases, with 12 bases of the junction left unmatched. In DNA, the CDR3 is TGTGCCATCAGTGGGGCGATGGGAGGGATTGAGGCCAACGTCCTGACTTTC. Amino acid sequence: CAISGAMGGIEANVLTF.

This clonotype appeared a few times. The chain employs TRBV12-3 or TRBV12-4 and TRBJ2-5; D remains ambiguous. The J call may be incorrect, as the DNA end agrees better with TRBJ2-1. This CDR3 spans 16 amino acids. In nucleotides, the CDR3 is TGTGTCGGCAGTACGACGGACGGAAGGATGGGCAATGAGCAGTTCTTC. Translated, it gives CVGSTTDGRMGNEQFF.

The chain carries TRBV7-6 and TRBJ1-1; D remains ambiguous. CDR3 size: 14 residues. The germline V gene encodes CDR1 SGHVS and CDR2 FNYEAQ. V lost 5 bases, J lost 0 bases, and 10 bases lay in between. This CDR3 is CASSPLRLNTEAFF. In DNA form, the CDR3 reads TGTGCCAGCAGCCCCCTCAGATTGAACACTGAAGCTTTCTTT.

This clonotype was seen more than once but under ten times. The CDR3 end shows no conserved phenylalanine or tryptophan, and so a read error is likely. The chain couples TRBV29-1 to TRBJ1-1; no reliable D call. Germline CDR1 and CDR2: SQVTM and ANQGSEA. Trimming cost V 6 bases and J 3 bases, with 11 bases left between them. This CDR3 has 12 residues. CDR3 sequence (DNA): TGCAGCGTGGGAAGGTTGGACACTGAAGCTTTCCTT. This codes for CSVGRLDTEAFL.

The chain couples TRBV29-1 to TRBJ2-5; D call uncertain. Gene TRBJ2-7 matches the end of the DNA better, so the J call may be wrong. The germline V gene has CDR1 SQVTM and CDR2 ANQGSEA. The CDR3 is made up of 12 amino acids. This CDR3 reads CSVEGFNYEQYF. CDR3 sequence (DNA): TGCAGCGTTGAAGGGTTCAACTACGAGCAGTACTTC.